This passage covers 30 T cell receptor beta chains from one sample sequenced in a study of CXCR3-negative and CXCR3-positive naive CD8 T cells. Their antigen targets remain unknown. Overall study results and limits: In CXCR3-positive naive cells, the TRB CDR3s were more hydrophobic than in CXCR3-negative naive cells.

Via 5' RACE with UMI labels, TRB cDNA libraries were prepared. TCRdb reanalyzed the 5' RACE reads and collapses them to one entry per CDR3 protein, without DNA. The sample totals some 54,000 distinct CDR3 sequences. Input material: naive CXCR3+ CD8+ T cells from blood. Documented subset: CD45RO-CCR7+CD27+CD95- naive CD8+ T cells expressing CXCR3 (TNR3+). These receptors all come from a human donor in good health. Some clones in this sample may be carry-over from other donors' samples.

The chain has TRBV20-1 and TRBJ2-7. CDR3 length: 12 residues. CDR1 and CDR2 from the germline V gene are DFQATT and SNEGSKA (reference sequence). CDR3 sequence reads: CSAIIRSYEQYF.

The V and J genes are TRBV7-9 and TRBJ2-7; the TRBD1 assignment by TCRdb is unverifiable without DNA. This CDR3 is built from 15 residues. Germline V lookup: CDR1 SEHNR, CDR2 FQNEAQ (reference sequence). The CDR3 loop reads CASSSGDRDPYEQYF.

The V call is TRBV7-2, the J call TRBJ2-7; TCRdb lists TRBD1, though no DNA is available to test this call. CDR1 and CDR2 (germline): SGHTA, FQGNSA. The CDR3 has 13 amino acids. This CDR3 is CASSFGGAREQYF.

This chain connects TRBV7-3 to TRBJ2-1; TCRdb lists TRBD2, though no DNA is available to test this call. The length of the CDR3 is 15 residues. CDR1 and CDR2 (germline): SGHTA, FQGTGA. This CDR3 is CASSLTQVGRNEQFF.

J is TRBJ1-2 and V is TRBV9. This CDR3 is 13 amino acids long. Germline-derived CDR1 and CDR2 are SGDLS and YYNGEE. CDR3 protein: CASSDNANYGYTF.

The genes are TRBV7-3 and TRBJ2-2; TCRdb designates TRBD1, a call that cannot be tested without DNA. The CDR3 sequence is 16 residues long. CDR1 is SGHTA, CDR2 FQGTGA, per germline. This CDR3 is CASSSEAGAAVRELFF. Combining the CDR3 with reference TRBV7-3 and TRBJ2-2 gives the whole variable domain GAGVSQTPSNKVTEKGKYVELRCDPISGHTALYWYRQSLGQGPEFLIYFQGTGAADDSGLPNDRFFAVRPEGSVSTLKIQRTERGDSAVYLCASSSEAGAAVRELFFGEGSRLTVL.

The gene calls are TRBV7-9 and TRBJ1-6; the D gene TCRdb calls, TRBD1, cannot be checked with no DNA. CDR1 SEHNR and CDR2 FQNEAQ come from the germline V gene (reference sequence). This CDR3 region has 16 residues. CDR3 sequence reads: CASSYPGQGYNSPLHF.

The chain couples TRBV2 to TRBJ2-7; TCRdb designates TRBD1, a call that cannot be tested without DNA. Germline loops: CDR1 SNHLY, CDR2 FYNNEI. The length of the CDR3 is 14 residues. CDR3 amino acids: CASSRTLSSYEQYF.

V usage is TRBV28 and J usage is TRBJ2-1. CDR1 and CDR2 (germline): MDHEN, SYDVKM. The CDR3 runs to 16 residues. Here the CDR3 reads CASSFVAVGSHNEQFF.

V is TRBV29-1 and J is TRBJ2-7; TCRdb selects TRBD1, and the lack of DNA leaves this call unchecked. Germline values: CDR1 SQVTM, CDR2 ANQGSEA. This CDR3 region has 15 residues. CDR3 residues: CSVEDHGDDSYEQYF.

V usage is TRBV9 and J usage is TRBJ1-1; TCRdb reports TRBD1, a call that lacks DNA to check it against. This CDR3 spans 14 amino acids. Germline V gives CDR1 SGDLS, CDR2 YYNGEE. CDR3: CASSGQGARTEAFF.

The chain recombines TRBV19 with TRBJ2-1; no DNA is available, so the TRBD1 call from TCRdb remains unchecked. The length of the CDR3 is 11 residues. The germline CDR1 and CDR2 sequences are LNHDA and SQIVND (reference sequence). CDR3: CAIGDSPKQFF. Complete variable domain (other parts from reference TRBV19 and TRBJ2-1): DGGITQSPKYLFRKEGQNVTLSCEQNLNHDAMYWYRQDPGQGLRLIYYSQIVNDFQKGDIAEGYSVSREKKESFPLTVTSAQKNPTAFYLCAIGDSPKQFFGPGTRLTVL.

V gene TRBV20-1 combines with J gene TRBJ1-5. CDR3 length equals 19 residues. Germline V gives CDR1 DFQATT, CDR2 SNEGSKA (reference sequence). CDR3 protein: CSASFYRSEAAGSNQPQHF.

The chain combines TRBV28 with TRBJ2-1; TCRdb names TRBD2, which stays unverified in the absence of DNA. This CDR3 region has 15 residues. Germline lookup yields CDR1 MDHEN and CDR2 SYDVKM. CDR3 protein: CASRPTSGRFGEQFF.

The V gene is TRBV12-3 or TRBV12-4, the J gene TRBJ1-1; with no DNA, the TCRdb D assignment of TRBD1 cannot be verified. The CDR3 is made up of 17 amino acids. The CDR3 sequence: CASRVSDRGPVNTEAFF.

The rearrangement links TRBV11-2 to TRBJ2-2; TCRdb designates TRBD1, a call that cannot be tested without DNA. This CDR3 contains 16 residues. The germline V gene has CDR1 SGHAT and CDR2 FQNNGV. The CDR3 here is CASSFSLGGLTGELFF.

The J gene is TRBJ1-4, the V gene TRBV28; TCRdb lists TRBD1, though no DNA is available to test this call. The CDR3 has 11 residues. Germline CDR1 MDHEN, CDR2 SYDVKM. The CDR3 here is CASSFGQEPSF. The full variable domain, in which reference TRBV28 and TRBJ1-4 provide the parts outside the CDR3, is DVKVTQSSRYLVKRTGEKVFLECVQDMDHENMFWYRQDPGLGLRLIYFSYDVKMKEKGDIPEGYSVSREKKERFSLILESASTNQTSMYLCASSFGQEPSFGSGTQLSVL.

The chain has TRBV11-2 and TRBJ2-2; TCRdb returns TRBD1, unconfirmable since there is no DNA. The CDR3 has 15 residues. CDR1 and CDR2 (germline): SGHAT, FQNNGV. The CDR3: CASSPRQANTGELFF.

The V and J genes are TRBV7-2 and TRBJ2-1. The CDR3 has 15 amino acids. Germline V gene lookup returns CDR1 SGHTA and CDR2 FQGNSA. The CDR3 sequence is CASSLGLADYNEQFF.

The rearrangement joins TRBV10-3 to TRBJ1-6. CDR3 size: 14 residues. CDR1 is ENHRY, CDR2 SYGVKD, per germline. CDR3 residues: CAISESEENSPLHF.

The rearrangement links TRBV5-6 to TRBJ2-7. The CDR3 is 14 residues long. Germline CDR1 is SGHDT and CDR2 is YYEEEE. The CDR3 here is CASSSETNDRAMYF.

The chain uses TRBV2 and TRBJ1-2; TCRdb's D call of TRBD1 is untestable without DNA. From germline, CDR1 is SNHLY and CDR2 FYNNEI. This CDR3 has 15 residues. The CDR3 reads CASSDPRTGGYGYTF. Using reference TRBV2 and TRBJ1-2 for the parts outside the CDR3, the full variable domain is EPEVTQTPSHQVTQMGQEVILRCVPISNHLYFYWYRQILGQKVEFLVSFYNNEISEKSEIFDDQFSVERPDGSNFTLKIRSTKLEDSAMYFCASSDPRTGGYGYTFGSGTRLTVV.

The rearrangement uses TRBV6-2 or TRBV6-3 and TRBJ2-3; as DNA is missing, the TRBD2 call by TCRdb cannot be tested. The length of the CDR3 is 16 residues. Germline assignment: CDR1 MNHEY and CDR2 SVGEGT. This chain's CDR3 is CASSYGIAESTDTQYF.

The V gene is TRBV27, the J gene TRBJ2-1; TCRdb indicates TRBD1, and absent DNA this call remains unverified. The CDR3 length is 15 residues. Per the germline V gene, CDR1 is MNHEY and CDR2 is SMNVEV (reference sequence). The CDR3 is CASSPTGGTYNEQFF.

The chain recombines TRBV28 with TRBJ1-3. This CDR3 contains 15 residues. In germline, CDR1 is MDHEN, CDR2 SYDVKM. CDR3 sequence reads: CASSFASGSGNTIYF.

The chain employs TRBV20-1 and TRBJ2-1. The CDR3 is 14 residues long. The germline gives CDR1 DFQATT, CDR2 SNEGSKA (reference sequence). CDR3 in amino acids: CSASWGTGYNEQFF.

The chain has TRBV12-3 or TRBV12-4 and TRBJ2-1; without DNA, the TCRdb call of TRBD2 cannot be checked. The CDR3 covers 15 residues. The CDR3 loop reads CASSRLAGGGNEQFF.

This chain joins TRBV3-1 and TRBJ2-2; TCRdb returns TRBD1, unconfirmable since there is no DNA. Germline V CDR1 and CDR2: LGHDT, YNNKEL (reference sequence). This CDR3 spans 13 amino acids. The CDR3: CASLPRVGGELFF. Using reference TRBV3-1 and TRBJ2-2 for the parts outside the CDR3, the full variable domain is DTAVSQTPKYLVTQMGNDKSIKCEQNLGHDTMYWYKQDSKKFLKIMFSYNNKELIINETVPNRFSPKSPDKAHLNLHINSLELGDSAVYFCASLPRVGGELFFGEGSRLTVL.

The CDR3 loop is CASSSSGNTGELFF. The genes are TRBV7-8 and TRBJ2-2. The germline V gene has CDR1 SGHVS and CDR2 FQNEAQ. The CDR3 extends over 14 amino acids. The full variable domain, rest sourced from reference TRBV7-8 and TRBJ2-2, is GAGVSQSPRYKVAKRGQDVALRCDPISGHVSLFWYQQALGQGPEFLTYFQNEAQLDKSGLPSDRFFAERPEGSVSTLKIQRTQQEDSAVYLCASSSSGNTGELFFGEGSRLTVL.

V and J are TRBV25-1 and TRBJ1-5. The CDR3 is made up of 16 amino acids. The V gene's germline CDR1 is MGHDK and CDR2 SYGVNS. Here the CDR3 reads CASSEFGVEGNQPQHF.